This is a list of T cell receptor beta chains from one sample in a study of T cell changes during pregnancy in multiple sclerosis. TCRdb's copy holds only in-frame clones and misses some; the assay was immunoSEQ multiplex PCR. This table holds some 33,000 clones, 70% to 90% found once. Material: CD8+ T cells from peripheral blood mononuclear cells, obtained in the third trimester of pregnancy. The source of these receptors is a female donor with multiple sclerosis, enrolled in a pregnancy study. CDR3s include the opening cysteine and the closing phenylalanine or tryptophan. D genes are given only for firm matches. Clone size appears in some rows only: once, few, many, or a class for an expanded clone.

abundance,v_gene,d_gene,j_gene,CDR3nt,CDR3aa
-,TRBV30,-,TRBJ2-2,TGTGCCTGGAGCCGCACAGGGACCGCCGGGGAGCTGTTTTTT,CAWSRTGTAGELFF
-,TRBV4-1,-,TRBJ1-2,TGCGCCAGCAGCCAAGACAGGACTTATGGCTACACCTTC,CASSQDRTYGYTF
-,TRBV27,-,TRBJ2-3,TGTGCCAGCAGTTTCCAATCGGGTGTGGATACGCAGTATTTT,CASSFQSGVDTQYF
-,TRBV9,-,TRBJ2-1,TGTGCCAGCAGCGAGACTAGTAAAGGTGAGCAGTTCTTC,CASSETSKGEQFF
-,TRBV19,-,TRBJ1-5,TGTGCCAGTAGTATAGATCAGGGGAATCAGCCCCAGCATTTT,CASSIDQGNQPQHF
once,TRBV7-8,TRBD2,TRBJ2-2,TGTGCCAGCAGCTTAGTTGTGGCTAGCGGGGGCCTGAACACCGGGGAGCTGTTTTTT,CASSLVVASGGLNTGELFF
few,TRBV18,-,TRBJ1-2,TGTGCCAGCTCACCATTTGAGGGAGTCTATGGCTACACCTTC,CASSPFEGVYGYTF
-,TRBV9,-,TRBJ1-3,TGTGCCAGCAGCGCGGGGAGCTCTGGAAACACCATATATTTT,CASSAGSSGNTIYF
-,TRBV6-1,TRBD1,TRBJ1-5,TGTGCCAGCAGTGCAGGGACAGGGCATCAGCCCCAGCATTTT,CASSAGTGHQPQHF
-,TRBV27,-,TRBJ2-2,TGTGCCAGCAGTACCCGGGCCCGCGGGGCCGGGGAGCTGTTTTTT,CASSTRARGAGELFF
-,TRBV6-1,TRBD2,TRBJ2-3,TGTGCCAGCAGCGCCGGGACCGGGGGGGCAGATACGCAGTATTTT,CASSAGTGGADTQYF
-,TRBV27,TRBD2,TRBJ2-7,TGTGCCAGCAGTTTAACCGTCGGGAGGGCCCACGAGCAGTACTTC,CASSLTVGRAHEQYF
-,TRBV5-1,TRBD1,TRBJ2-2,TGCGCCAGCAGCTTGGCGATAAACAGGGGATTGTTGGACACCGGGGAGCTGTTTTTT,CASSLAINRGLLDTGELFF
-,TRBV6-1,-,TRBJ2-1,TGTGCCAGCAGTGCCCGGACTCCCGGCTCCTACAATGAGCAGTTCTTC,CASSARTPGSYNEQFF
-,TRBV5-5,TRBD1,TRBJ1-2,TGTGCCAGCAGCTCGGTTGGGACAGAGACCCCCTTC,CASSSVGTETPF
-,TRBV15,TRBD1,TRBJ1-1,TGTGCCACCAGCCCACCCATACGGGACAGGGGGTTAATCAACACTGAAGCTTTCTTT,CATSPPIRDRGLINTEAFF
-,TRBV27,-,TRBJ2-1,TGTGCCAGCAGTTTAGGCAGGGTCAATGAGCAGTTCTTC,CASSLGRVNEQFF
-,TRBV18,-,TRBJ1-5,TGTGCCAGCTCGCCCCGACAGACCTACAATCAGCCCCAGCATTTT,CASSPRQTYNQPQHF
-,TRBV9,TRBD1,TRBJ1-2,TGTGCCAGCAGCGCGACAGGGGGCGACTATGGCTACACCTTC,CASSATGGDYGYTF
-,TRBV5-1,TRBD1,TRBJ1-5,TGCGCCAGCAGCTTGGCAGGGGGCAGCAATCAGCCCCAGCATTTT,CASSLAGGSNQPQHF
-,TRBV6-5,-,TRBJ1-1,TGTGCCAGCAGTTACCTAGCGGAGGGTGGGACTGAAGCTTTCTTT,CASSYLAEGGTEAFF
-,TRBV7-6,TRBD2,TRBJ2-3,TGTGCCAGCAGCTTAATAGCGGGGGGTACCAAGGATACGCAGTATTTT,CASSLIAGGTKDTQYF
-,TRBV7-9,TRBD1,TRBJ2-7,TGTGCCAGCAGCGACAGGGGCGAGCAGTACTTC,CASSDRGEQYF
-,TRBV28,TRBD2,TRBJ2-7,TGTGCCAGCAGTTTAAGTAGCGGGCCGTACGAGCAGTACTTC,CASSLSSGPYEQYF
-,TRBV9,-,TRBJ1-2,TGTGCCAGCAGCGTTTCAGGGGCGAGCTATGGCTACACCTTC,CASSVSGASYGYTF
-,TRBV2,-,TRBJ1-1,TGTGCCAGCAGTCTGCGGACTGAAGCTTTCTTT,CASSLRTEAFF
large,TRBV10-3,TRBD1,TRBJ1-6,TGTGCCATCAGGGGGACAGGGAGCTCCTATAATTCACCCCTCCACTTT,CAIRGTGSSYNSPLHF
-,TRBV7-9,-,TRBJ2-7,TGTGCCAGCAGGGGCCAGGGTGAGAGCGAGCAGTACTTC,CASRGQGESEQYF
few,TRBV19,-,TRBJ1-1,TGTGCCAGTAGTCCTCGGGCGACAGTAACTGAAGCTTTCTTT,CASSPRATVTEAFF
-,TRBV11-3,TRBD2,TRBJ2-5,TGTGCCAGCAGCCCAACTAGCGGGGGGTACCAAGAGACCCAGTACTTC,CASSPTSGGYQETQYF
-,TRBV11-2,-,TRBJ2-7,TGTGCCAGCAGCCCCGCCGGCAGGACTTACGACGAGCAGTACTTC,CASSPAGRTYDEQYF
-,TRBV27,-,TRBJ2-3,TGTGCCAGCAGTTTATTGGCGGCTAGCACAGATACGCAGTATTTT,CASSLLAASTDTQYF
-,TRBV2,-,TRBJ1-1,TGTGCCAGCAGTGAGTGGGCAGGGGCGCAGGAAGCTTTCTTT,CASSEWAGAQEAFF
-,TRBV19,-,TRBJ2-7,TGTGCCAGTATCCTCTCTAGTCCCTACTACGAGCAGTACTTC,CASILSSPYYEQYF
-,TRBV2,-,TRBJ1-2,TGTGCCAGCACCGGTCGCCGCTATGGCTACACCTTC,CASTGRRYGYTF
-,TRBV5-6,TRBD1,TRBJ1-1,TGTGCCAGCAGCCCGGGACAGGGAAGGGGGATGAACACTGAAGCTTTCTTT,CASSPGQGRGMNTEAFF
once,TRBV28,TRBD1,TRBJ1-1,TGTGCCGGAGGCTCATCCGGGACAGGGGGTTACACTGAAGCTTTCTTT,CAGGSSGTGGYTEAFF
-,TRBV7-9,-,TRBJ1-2,TGTGCCAGCAGCTCCTACAGGGTTGGCTACACCTTC,CASSSYRVGYTF
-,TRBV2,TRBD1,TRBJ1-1,TGTGCCAGCCGAATATCGACAGGGGGCCCTGTGAACACTGAAGCTTTCTTT,CASRISTGGPVNTEAFF
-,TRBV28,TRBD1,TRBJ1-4,TGTGCCAGCAATCCGGAAACAGGGGCAACTAATGAAAAACTGTTTTTT,CASNPETGATNEKLFF
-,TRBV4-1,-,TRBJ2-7,TGCGCCAGCAGCCAAATGCCGAGCTCCTACGAGCAGTACTTC,CASSQMPSSYEQYF
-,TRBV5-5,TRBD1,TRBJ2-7,TGTGCCAGCAGCTTGGGCCACCTCGGGACAGGGGCATCCTACGAGCAGTACTTC,CASSLGHLGTGASYEQYF
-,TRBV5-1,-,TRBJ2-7,TGCGCCAGCAGCTTTGGGACAACGTCCGAGCAGTACTTC,CASSFGTTSEQYF
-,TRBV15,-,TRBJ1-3,TGTGCCACCAGCGGAGTGAAGACTCCCGGATCTGGAAACACCATATATTTT,CATSGVKTPGSGNTIYF
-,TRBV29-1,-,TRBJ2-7,TGCAGCGTTGAAGAACGAAGGCAGGGGTACGAGCAGTACTTC,CSVEERRQGYEQYF
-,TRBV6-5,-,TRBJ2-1,TGTGCCAGCAGCACTCGGACTCAGAAGTTCTTC,CASSTRTQKFF
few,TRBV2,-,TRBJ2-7,TGTGCCAGCAGTGAAGTCGGGGGTGACTCCTACGAGCAGTACTTC,CASSEVGGDSYEQYF
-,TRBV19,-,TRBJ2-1,TGTGCCAGTGGGCTTGCCGGCTACTACAATGAGCAGTTCTTC,CASGLAGYYNEQFF
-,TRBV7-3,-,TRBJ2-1,TGTGCCAGCAGCTTTCAGGGGGGCTACAATGAGCAGTTCTTC,CASSFQGGYNEQFF